A selection of T cell receptor beta chains follows, all from one sample in a study of blood T cell repertoires in COVID-19. TCRdb's table, derived via immunoSEQ multiplex PCR, lists solely in-frame clones and lacks some. The sample consists of about 270,000 clones, 86% of them appearing once. The sequenced sample consisted of peripheral blood. The receptors were sampled from a man in his forties with active or convalescent COVID-19. CDR3s include the opening cysteine and the closing phenylalanine or tryptophan. The D gene is left open where the match is weak. Clone size, where shown, is once, few, many, or a class for clones that have expanded.

J	D	V	size	DNA	CDR3
TRBJ2-2	.	TRBV7-7	.	TGTGCCAGCAGTCCCGACAGGACGATGGGCGGGGAGCTGTTTTTT	CASSPDRTMGGELFF
TRBJ1-1	.	TRBV19	.	TGTGCCAGTAGTATCCAAGGGGTGGACACTGAAGCTTTCTTT	CASSIQGVDTEAFF
TRBJ1-1	TRBD1	TRBV19	.	TGTGCCAGTAGTATCGGGACAGTGAACACTGAAGCTTTCTTT	CASSIGTVNTEAFF
TRBJ2-2	TRBD2	TRBV11-2	.	TGTGCCAGCAGCTTAGGTTATAGCGGGAGCACCGGGGAGCTGTTTTTT	CASSLGYSGSTGELFF
TRBJ1-1	.	TRBV5-1	.	TGCGCCAGCAGCTTCTTTGGAGTCTTAACAGGGTGGGGCACTGAAGCTTTCTTT	CASSFFGVLTGWGTEAFF
TRBJ2-5	TRBD1	TRBV12-5	.	TGTGCTAGTGGTTCCTCGACAGGGATGGCTTCTGGGACCCAGTACTTC	CASGSSTGMASGTQYF
TRBJ1-1	.	TRBV5-1	.	TGCGCCAGCAGGGGAGGGTACACTGAAGCTTTCTTT	CASRGGYTEAFF
TRBJ1-5	.	TRBV3-1/TRBV3-2	.	TGTGCCAGCAGCCAAGGGCTAGGCAATCAGCCCCAGCATTTT	CASSQGLGNQPQHF
TRBJ2-2	.	TRBV5-1	.	TGCGCCAGCAGCTTGGCTCAGGGGGGCACCGGGGAGCTGTTTTTT	CASSLAQGGTGELFF
TRBJ2-1	TRBD2	TRBV4-1	many	TGCGCCAGCAGCACCGGGACTAGCGGGACCAATGAGCAGTTCTTC	CASSTGTSGTNEQFF
TRBJ2-2	.	TRBV9	.	TGTGCCAGCAGCGGCAAAGGGGGTGCTGGCACCGGGGAGCTGTTTTTT	CASSGKGGAGTGELFF
TRBJ2-5	.	TRBV9	.	TGTGCCAGCAGCACCCCACGAGACTCTCCGGGCCAAGAGACCCAGTACTTC	CASSTPRDSPGQETQYF
TRBJ2-2	.	TRBV5-4	.	TGTGCCAGCAGCTTTGGACAAGACACCGGGGAGCTGTTTTTT	CASSFGQDTGELFF
TRBJ1-6	TRBD1	TRBV7-9	.	TGTGCCAGCAGCTACGACAGGGGTGCTTCACCCCTCCACTTT	CASSYDRGASPLHF
TRBJ2-3	TRBD2	TRBV24-1	.	TGTGCCACCAGTGATTCTCTTAGCGGGAGCGGCACAGATACGCAGTATTTT	CATSDSLSGSGTDTQYF
TRBJ1-1	.	TRBV12-3/TRBV12-4	.	TGTGCCAGCAGCCAACTAATAAGGACTGAAGCTTTCTTT	CASSQLIRTEAFF
TRBJ1-4	TRBD1	TRBV5-6	few	TGTGCCAGCAGCTTGGCAGGGGGTGGTGAAAAACTGTTTTTT	CASSLAGGGEKLFF
TRBJ2-2	.	TRBV28	.	TGTGCCAGCAGCCGAGGACAGCGGGGTCCGAACACCGGGGAGCTGTTTTTT	CASSRGQRGPNTGELFF
TRBJ2-3	TRBD2	TRBV4-1	.	TGCGCCAGCAGCCAACTTAGCGGGGGGGGTTTGGATACGCAGTATTTT	CASSQLSGGGLDTQYF
TRBJ1-2	TRBD1	TRBV9	once	TGTGCCAGCACCGCCGATGGGGGACAGGGGGCGCGGGGCTACACCTTC	CASTADGGQGARGYTF
TRBJ2-1	TRBD2	TRBV7-9	.	TGTGCCAGCAGCCACTCGGGACTAGTCGATGCCAATGAGCAGTTCTTC	CASSHSGLVDANEQFF
TRBJ2-7	TRBD1	TRBV9	.	TGTGCCAGCAGCGCCGGGACAGGGTATACGGGGGAGCAGTACTTC	CASSAGTGYTGEQYF
TRBJ2-2	TRBD1	TRBV5-6	once	TGTGCCAGCAGCACACGGGGACAGGGCCGTACCGGGGAGCTGTTTTTT	CASSTRGQGRTGELFF
TRBJ2-7	.	TRBV10-3	.	TGTGCCATCGGAAGGGGCGCGGAGGAGCAGTACTTC	CAIGRGAEEQYF
TRBJ1-2	.	TRBV28	.	TGTGCCAGCAGTGTAACAACGTATGGCTACACCTTC	CASSVTTYGYTF